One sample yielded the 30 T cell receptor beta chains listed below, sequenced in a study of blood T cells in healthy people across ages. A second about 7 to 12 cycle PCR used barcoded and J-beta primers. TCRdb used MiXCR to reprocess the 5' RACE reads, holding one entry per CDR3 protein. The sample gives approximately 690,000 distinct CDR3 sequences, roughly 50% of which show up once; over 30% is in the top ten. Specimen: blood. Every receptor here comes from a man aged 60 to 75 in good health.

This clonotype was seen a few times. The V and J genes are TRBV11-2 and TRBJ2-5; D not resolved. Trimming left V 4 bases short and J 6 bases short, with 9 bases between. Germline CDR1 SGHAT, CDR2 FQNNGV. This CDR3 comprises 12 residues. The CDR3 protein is CASSSGRKTQYF. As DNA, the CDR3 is TGTGCCAGCAGCTCAGGACGAAAGACCCAGTACTTC.

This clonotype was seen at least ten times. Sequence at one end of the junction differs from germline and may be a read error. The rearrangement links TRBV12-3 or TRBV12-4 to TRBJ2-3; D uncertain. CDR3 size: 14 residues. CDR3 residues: CASSFGVTGDAQYF. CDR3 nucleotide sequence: TGTGCCAGCAGTTTTGGGGTGACCGGAGATGCGCAGTATTTT.

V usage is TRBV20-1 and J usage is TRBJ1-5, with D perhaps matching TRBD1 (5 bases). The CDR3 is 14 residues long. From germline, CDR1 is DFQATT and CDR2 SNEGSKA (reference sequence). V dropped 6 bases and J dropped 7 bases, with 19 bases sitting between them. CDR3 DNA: TGCAGTGCCACCTTGGGGGTCGCCGGGCAGCCCCAGCATTTT. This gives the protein CSATLGVAGQPQHF.

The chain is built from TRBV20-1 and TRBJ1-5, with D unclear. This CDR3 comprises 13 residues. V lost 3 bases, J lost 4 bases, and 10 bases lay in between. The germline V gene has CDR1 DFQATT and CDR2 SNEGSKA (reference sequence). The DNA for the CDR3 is TGCAGTGCTAGGGTCCAGGAAAATCAGCCCCAGCATTTT. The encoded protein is CSARVQENQPQHF.

This CDR3 is CSARRVRSTDTQYF. CDR3 coding DNA: TGCAGTGCTAGGAGAGTGAGGTCGACAGATACGCAGTATTTT. The rearrangement uses TRBV20-1 and TRBJ2-3; no clear D. Germline V lookup: CDR1 DFQATT, CDR2 SNEGSKA (reference sequence). V was pared by 3 bases and J by 3 bases, with 13 bases between. CDR3 length equals 14 residues.

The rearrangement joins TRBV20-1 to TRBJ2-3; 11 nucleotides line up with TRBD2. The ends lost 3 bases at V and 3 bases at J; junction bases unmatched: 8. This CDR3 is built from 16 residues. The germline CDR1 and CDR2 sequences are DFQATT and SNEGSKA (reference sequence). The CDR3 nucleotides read TGCAGTGCTAGCAGCCTTAGCGGGGGGGGGACAGATACGCAGTATTTT. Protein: CSASSLSGGGTDTQYF.

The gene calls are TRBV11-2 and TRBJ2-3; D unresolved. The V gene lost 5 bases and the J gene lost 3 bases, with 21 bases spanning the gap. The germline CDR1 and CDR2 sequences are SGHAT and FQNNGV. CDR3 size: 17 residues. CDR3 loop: CASSGPNAVLPTDTQYF. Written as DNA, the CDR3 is TGTGCCAGCAGCGGCCCGAATGCGGTCCTTCCAACAGATACGCAGTATTTT.

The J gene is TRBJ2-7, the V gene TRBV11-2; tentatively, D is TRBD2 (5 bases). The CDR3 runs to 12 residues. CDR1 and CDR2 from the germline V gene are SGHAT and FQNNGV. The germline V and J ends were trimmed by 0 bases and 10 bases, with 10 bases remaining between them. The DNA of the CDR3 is TGTGCCAGCAGCTTAGATCGGGGATCCCAGTACTTC. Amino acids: CASSLDRGSQYF.

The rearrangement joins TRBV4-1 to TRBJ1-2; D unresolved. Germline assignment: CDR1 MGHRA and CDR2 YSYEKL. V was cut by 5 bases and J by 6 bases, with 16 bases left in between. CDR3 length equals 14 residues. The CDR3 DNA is TGCGCCAGCAGCACGCGAGCTCTTTTTGATGGCTACACCTTC. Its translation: CASSTRALFDGYTF.

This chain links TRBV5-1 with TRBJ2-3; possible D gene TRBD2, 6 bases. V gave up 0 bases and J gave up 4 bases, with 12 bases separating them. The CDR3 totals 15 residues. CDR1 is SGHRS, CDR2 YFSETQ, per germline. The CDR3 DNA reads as TGCGCCAGCAGCTTGGAAGGTAGCGGCGCAGATACGCAGTATTTT. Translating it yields CASSLEGSGADTQYF.

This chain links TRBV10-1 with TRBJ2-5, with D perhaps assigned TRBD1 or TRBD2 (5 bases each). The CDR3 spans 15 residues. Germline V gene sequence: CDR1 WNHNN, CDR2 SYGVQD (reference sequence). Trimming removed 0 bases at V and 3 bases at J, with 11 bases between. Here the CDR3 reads CASSESGVREETQYF. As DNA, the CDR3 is TGCGCCAGCAGTGAGTCGGGGGTTCGAGAAGAGACCCAGTACTTC.

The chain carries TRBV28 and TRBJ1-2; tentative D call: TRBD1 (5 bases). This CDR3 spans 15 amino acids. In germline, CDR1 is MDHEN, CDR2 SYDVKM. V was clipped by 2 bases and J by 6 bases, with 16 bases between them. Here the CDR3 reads CASSLPPGRADGYTF. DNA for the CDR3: TGTGCCAGCAGTTTACCGCCCGGCAGGGCGGATGGCTACACCTTC.

The CDR3 sequence is CASSVEQVGEQYF. The CDR3 nucleotides read TGTGCCAGCAGCGTAGAGCAGGTTGGCGAGCAGTACTTC. The V gene is TRBV9, the J gene TRBJ2-7, with no clear D. The germline V gene has CDR1 SGDLS and CDR2 YYNGEE. Trimming stripped 0 bases from V and 6 bases from J, with 10 bases between. The CDR3 is 13 amino acids.

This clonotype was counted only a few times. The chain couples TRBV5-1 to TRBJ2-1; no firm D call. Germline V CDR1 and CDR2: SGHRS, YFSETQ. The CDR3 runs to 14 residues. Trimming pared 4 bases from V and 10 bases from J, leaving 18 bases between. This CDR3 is CASSPQSGTLEQFF. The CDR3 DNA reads TGCGCCAGCAGCCCCCAATCCGGAACTCTGGAGCAGTTCTTC.

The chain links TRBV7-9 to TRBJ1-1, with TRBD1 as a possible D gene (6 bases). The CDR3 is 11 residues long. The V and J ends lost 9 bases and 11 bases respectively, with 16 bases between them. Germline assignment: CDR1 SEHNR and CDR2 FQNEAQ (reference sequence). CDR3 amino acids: CASSTGFMAFF. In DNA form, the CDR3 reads TGTGCCAGTTCGACAGGTTTTATGGCTTTCTTT. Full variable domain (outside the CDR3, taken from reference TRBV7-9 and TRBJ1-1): DTGVSQNPRHKITKRGQNVTFRCDPISEHNRLYWYRQTLGQGPEFLTYFQNEAQLEKSRLLSDRFSAERPKGSFSTLEIQRTEQGDSAMYLCASSTGFMAFFGQGTRLTVV.

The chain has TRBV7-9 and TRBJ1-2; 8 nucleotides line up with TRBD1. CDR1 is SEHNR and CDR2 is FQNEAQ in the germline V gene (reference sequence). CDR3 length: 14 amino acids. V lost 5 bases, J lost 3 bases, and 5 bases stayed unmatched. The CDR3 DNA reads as TGTGCCAGCAGCCATGACAGGGGAGACTATGGCTACACCTTC. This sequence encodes CASSHDRGDYGYTF.

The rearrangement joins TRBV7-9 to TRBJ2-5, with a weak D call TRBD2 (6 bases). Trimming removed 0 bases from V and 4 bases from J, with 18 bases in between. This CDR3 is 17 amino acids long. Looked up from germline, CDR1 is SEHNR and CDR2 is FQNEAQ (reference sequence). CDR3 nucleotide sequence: TGTGCCAGCAGCTTAGCCGGGAGCCAGTACTTTTCAGAGACCCAGTACTTC. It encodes CASSLAGSQYFSETQYF.

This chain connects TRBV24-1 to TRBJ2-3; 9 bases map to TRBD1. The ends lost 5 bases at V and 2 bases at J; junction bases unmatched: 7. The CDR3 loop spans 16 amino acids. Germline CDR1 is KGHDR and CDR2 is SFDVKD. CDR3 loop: CATSGAGTGYTDTQYF. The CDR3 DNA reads TGTGCCACCAGTGGAGCCGGGACAGGGTACACAGATACGCAGTATTTT.

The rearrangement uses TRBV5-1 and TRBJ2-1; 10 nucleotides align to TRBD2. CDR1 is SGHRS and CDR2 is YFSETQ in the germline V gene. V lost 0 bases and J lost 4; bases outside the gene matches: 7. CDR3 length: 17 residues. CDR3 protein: CASSLASLAGVYNEQFF. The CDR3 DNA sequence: TGCGCCAGCAGCTTGGCATCCCTAGCGGGGGTATACAATGAGCAGTTCTTC.

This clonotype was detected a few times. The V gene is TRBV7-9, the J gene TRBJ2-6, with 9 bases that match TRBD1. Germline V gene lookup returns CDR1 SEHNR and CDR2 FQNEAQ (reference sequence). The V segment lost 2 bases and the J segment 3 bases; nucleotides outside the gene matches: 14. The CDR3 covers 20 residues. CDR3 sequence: CASSLTGGILFVGGANVLTF. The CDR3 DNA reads TGTGCCAGCAGCTTAACAGGGGGCATTTTATTTGTTGGTGGGGCCAACGTCCTGACTTTC.

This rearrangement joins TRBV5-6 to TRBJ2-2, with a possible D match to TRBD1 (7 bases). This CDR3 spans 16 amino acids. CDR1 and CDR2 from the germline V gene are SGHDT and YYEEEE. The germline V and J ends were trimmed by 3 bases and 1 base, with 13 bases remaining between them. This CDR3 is CASSWRDRENTGELFF. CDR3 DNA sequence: TGTGCCAGCAGCTGGAGGGACAGAGAGAACACCGGGGAGCTGTTTTTT.

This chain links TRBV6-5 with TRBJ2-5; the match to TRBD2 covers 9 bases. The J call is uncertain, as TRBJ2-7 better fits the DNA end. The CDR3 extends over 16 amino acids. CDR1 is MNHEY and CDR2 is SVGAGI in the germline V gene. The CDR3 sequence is CASSYSSLAGSYEQYF. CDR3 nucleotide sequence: TGTGCCAGCAGTTACTCTTCGCTAGCGGGATCCTACGAGCAGTACTTC.

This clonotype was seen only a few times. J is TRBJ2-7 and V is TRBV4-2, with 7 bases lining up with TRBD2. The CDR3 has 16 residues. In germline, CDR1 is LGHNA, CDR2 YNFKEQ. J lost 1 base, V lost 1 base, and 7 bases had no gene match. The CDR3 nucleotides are TGTGCCAGCAGCCAAGGGATAAGCGGGGTATCCTACGAGCAGTACTTC. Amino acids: CASSQGISGVSYEQYF.

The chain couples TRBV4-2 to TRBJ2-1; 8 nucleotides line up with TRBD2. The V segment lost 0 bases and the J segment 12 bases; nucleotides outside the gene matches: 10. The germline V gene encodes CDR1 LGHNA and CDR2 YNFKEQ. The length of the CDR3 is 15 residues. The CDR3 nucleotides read TGTGCCAGCAGCCAAGATCCGTCGGCGGGAGGTGTGCAGTTCTTC. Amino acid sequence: CASSQDPSAGGVQFF.

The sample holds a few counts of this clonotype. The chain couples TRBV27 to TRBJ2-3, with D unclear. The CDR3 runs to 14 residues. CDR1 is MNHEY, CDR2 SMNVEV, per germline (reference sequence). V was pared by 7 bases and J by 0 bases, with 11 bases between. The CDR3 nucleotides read TGTGCCAGCATGGGTGTGCGGAGCACAGATACGCAGTATTTT. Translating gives CASMGVRSTDTQYF.

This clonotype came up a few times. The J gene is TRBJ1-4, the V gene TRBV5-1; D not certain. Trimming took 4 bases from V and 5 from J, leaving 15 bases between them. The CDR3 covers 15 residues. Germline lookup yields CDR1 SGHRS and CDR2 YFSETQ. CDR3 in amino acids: CASSVNSLRNEKLFF. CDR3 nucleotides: TGCGCCAGCAGCGTGAACTCCTTGAGGAATGAAAAACTGTTTTTT.

CDR3 residues: CASSLSPGLAAYNEQFF. The CDR3, as DNA: TGTGCCAGCAGCTTAAGCCCGGGACTAGCGGCCTACAATGAGCAGTTCTTC. J is TRBJ2-1 and V is TRBV7-2; 11 nucleotides agree with TRBD2. Germline values: CDR1 SGHTA, CDR2 FQGNSA. The junction had 5 bases not matched to a gene; V was cut back by 2 bases and J by 2 bases. The CDR3 is 17 residues long. The entire variable domain, with the rest obtained from reference TRBV7-2 and TRBJ2-1, is as follows: GAGVSQSPSNKVTEKGKDVELRCDPISGHTALYWYRQSLGQGLEFLIYFQGNSAPDKSGLPSDRFSAERTGGSVSTLTIQRTQQEDSAVYLCASSLSPGLAAYNEQFFGPGTRLTVL.

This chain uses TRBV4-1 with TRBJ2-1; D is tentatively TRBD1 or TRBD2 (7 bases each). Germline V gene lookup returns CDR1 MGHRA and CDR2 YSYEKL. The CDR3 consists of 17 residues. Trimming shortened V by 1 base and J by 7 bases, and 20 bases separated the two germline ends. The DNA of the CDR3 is TGCGCCAGCAGCCAAGGCGGAGGGGCCAGGGGGGGGAATGAGCAGTTCTTC. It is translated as CASSQGGGARGGNEQFF.

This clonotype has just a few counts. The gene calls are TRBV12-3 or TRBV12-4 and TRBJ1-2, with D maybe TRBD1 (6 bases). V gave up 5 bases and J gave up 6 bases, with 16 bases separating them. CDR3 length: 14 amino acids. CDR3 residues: CASSDRGRGNGYTF. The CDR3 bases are TGTGCCAGCAGTGACCGGGGCAGGGGAAATGGCTACACCTTC.

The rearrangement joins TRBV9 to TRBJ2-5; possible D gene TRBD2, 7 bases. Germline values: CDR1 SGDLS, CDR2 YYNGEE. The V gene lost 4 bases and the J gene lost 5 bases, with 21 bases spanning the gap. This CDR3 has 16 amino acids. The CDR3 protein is CASSYGIGGGGETQYF. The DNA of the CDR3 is TGTGCCAGCAGCTATGGGATTGGCGGGGGCGGGGAGACCCAGTACTTC.